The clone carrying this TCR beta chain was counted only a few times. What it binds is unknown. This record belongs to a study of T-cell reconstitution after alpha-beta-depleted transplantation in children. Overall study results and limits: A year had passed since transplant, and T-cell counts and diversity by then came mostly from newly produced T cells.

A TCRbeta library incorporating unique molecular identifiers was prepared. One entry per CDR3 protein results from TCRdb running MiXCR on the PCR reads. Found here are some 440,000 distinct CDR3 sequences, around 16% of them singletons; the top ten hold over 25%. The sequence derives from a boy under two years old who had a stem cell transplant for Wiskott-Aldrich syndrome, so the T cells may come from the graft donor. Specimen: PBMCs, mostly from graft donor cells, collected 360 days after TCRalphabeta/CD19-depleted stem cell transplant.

The CDR3 loop reads CASSFRIGGTYEQYF. CDR3 sequence (DNA): TGTGCCAGCAGTTTTAGGATAGGTGGGACCTACGAGCAGTACTTC. The chain links TRBV11-2 to TRBJ2-7; no clear D gene. The CDR3 sequence is 15 residues long. V was trimmed by 6 bases and J by 2 bases, leaving 17 bases between them. The germline gives CDR1 SGHAT, CDR2 FQNNGV. Together with reference TRBV11-2 and TRBJ2-7, the CDR3 gives the full variable domain: EAGVAQSPRYKIIEKRQSVAFWCNPISGHATLYWYQQILGQGPKLLIQFQNNGVVDDSQLPKDRFSAERLKGVDSTLKIQPAKLEDSAVYLCASSFRIGGTYEQYFGPGTRLTVT.